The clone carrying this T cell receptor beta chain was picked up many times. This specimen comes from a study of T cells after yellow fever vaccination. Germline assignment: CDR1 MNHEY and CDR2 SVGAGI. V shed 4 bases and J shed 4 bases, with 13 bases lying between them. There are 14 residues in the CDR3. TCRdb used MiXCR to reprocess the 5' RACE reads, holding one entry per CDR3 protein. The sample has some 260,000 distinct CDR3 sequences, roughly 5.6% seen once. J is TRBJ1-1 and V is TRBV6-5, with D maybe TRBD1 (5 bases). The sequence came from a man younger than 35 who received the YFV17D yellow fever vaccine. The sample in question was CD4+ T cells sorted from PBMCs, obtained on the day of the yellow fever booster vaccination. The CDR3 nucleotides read TGTGCCAGCAGTTCGAACAGGAGGAGCACTGAAGCTTTCTTT. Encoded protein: CASSSNRRSTEAFF.